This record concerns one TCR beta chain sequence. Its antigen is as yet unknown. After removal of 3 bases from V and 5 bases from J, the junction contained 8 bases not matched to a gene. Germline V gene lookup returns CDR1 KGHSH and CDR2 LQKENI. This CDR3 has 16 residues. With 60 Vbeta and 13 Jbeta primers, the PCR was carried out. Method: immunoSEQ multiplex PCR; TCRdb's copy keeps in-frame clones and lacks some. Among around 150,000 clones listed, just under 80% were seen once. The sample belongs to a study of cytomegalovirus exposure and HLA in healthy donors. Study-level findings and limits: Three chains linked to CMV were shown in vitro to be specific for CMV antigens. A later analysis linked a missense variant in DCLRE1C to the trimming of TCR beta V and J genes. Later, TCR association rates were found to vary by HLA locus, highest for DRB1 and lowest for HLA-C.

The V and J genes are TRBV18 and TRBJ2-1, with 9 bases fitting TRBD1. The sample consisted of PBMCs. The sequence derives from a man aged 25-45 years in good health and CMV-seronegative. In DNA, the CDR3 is TGTGCCAGCTCACCGGACAGGGGAAAGGGGAACAATGAGCAGTTCTTC. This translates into CASSPDRGKGNNEQFF.